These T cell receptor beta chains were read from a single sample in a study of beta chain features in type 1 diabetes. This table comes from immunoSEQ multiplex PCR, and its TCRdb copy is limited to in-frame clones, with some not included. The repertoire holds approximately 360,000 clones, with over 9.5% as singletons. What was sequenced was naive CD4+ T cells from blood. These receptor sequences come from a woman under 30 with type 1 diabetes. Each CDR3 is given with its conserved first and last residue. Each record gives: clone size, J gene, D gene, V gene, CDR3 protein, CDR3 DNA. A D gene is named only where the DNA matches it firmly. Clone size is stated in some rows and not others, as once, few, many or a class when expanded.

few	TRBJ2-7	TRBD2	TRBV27	CASRARGSGGDYEQYF	TGTGCCAGCCGTGCCCGAGGGAGCGGGGGAGACTACGAGCAGTACTTC
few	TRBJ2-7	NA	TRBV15	CATSPRGGRQYF	TGTGCCACCAGCCCCCGGGGTGGAAGGCAGTACTTC
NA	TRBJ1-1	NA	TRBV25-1	CASRPTFPLNTEAFF	TGTGCCAGCAGACCGACTTTCCCTTTAAACACTGAAGCTTTCTTT
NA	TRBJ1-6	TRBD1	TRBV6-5	CASSNQGQGNSPLHF	TGTGCCAGCAGCAATCAGGGACAGGGCAATTCACCCCTCCACTTT
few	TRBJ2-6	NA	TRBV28	CASSFSSAGANVLTF	TGTGCCAGCAGTTTCTCCAGCGCTGGGGCCAACGTCCTGACTTTC
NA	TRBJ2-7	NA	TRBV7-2	CASGRGTTYEQYF	TGTGCCAGTGGCCGGGGGACCACCTACGAGCAGTACTTC
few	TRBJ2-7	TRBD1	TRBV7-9	CASSLGNRQGSYEQYF	TGTGCCAGCAGCTTAGGGAACCGACAGGGTAGCTACGAGCAGTACTTC
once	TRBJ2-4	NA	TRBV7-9	CASSLVWAENIQYF	TGTGCCAGCAGCTTAGTGTGGGCAGAAAACATTCAGTACTTC
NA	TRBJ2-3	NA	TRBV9	CATTTSTDTQYF	TGTGCCACGACAACTAGCACAGATACGCAGTATTTT
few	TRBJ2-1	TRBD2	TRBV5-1	CASSLVGLAVSNEQFF	TGCGCCAGCAGCTTGGTCGGACTAGCGGTATCCAATGAGCAGTTCTTC
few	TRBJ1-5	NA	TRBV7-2	CASSPWGGADQPQHF	TGTGCCAGCAGCCCGTGGGGGGGGGCCGATCAGCCCCAGCATTTT
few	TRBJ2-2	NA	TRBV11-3	CASSSRQTNTGELFF	TGTGCCAGCAGCAGCAGACAGACTAACACCGGGGAGCTGTTTTTT
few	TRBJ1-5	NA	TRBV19	CASSMEVNQPQHF	TGTGCCAGTAGTATGGAGGTTAATCAGCCCCAGCATTTT
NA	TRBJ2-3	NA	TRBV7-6	CASSPQLDPDTQYF	TGTGCCAGCAGCCCACAACTAGACCCAGATACGCAGTATTTT
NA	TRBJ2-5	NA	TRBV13	CASSFGRPLGSQYF	TGTGCCAGCAGCTTCGGCAGGCCCCTTGGGTCCCAGTACTTC
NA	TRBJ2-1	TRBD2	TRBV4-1	CASSQDIGREQQFF	TGCGCCAGCAGCCAAGATATTGGGCGGGAGCAGCAGTTCTTC
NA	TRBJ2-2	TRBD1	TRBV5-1	CASSTDRGDTGELFF	TGCGCCAGCAGCACGGACAGGGGGGACACCGGGGAGCTGTTTTTT
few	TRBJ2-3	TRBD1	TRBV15	CATSRPGQGMQGSYTQYF	TGTGCCACCAGCAGACCGGGACAGGGGATGCAGGGCTCTTATACGCAGTATTTT
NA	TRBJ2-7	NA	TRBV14	CASSKPAANYEQYF	TGTGCCAGCAGCAAGCCCGCGGCCAACTACGAGCAGTACTTC
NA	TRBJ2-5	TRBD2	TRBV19	CAAGPGLLETQYF	TGTGCCGCAGGACCGGGACTACTTGAGACCCAGTACTTC
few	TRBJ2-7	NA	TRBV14	CASSHLDSPTYEQYF	TGTGCCAGCAGCCACCTAGATTCACCCACCTACGAGCAGTACTTC
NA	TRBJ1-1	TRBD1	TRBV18	CASSRQGKNTEAFF	TGTGCCAGCTCACGACAGGGCAAGAACACTGAAGCTTTCTTT
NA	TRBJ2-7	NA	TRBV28	CASSLPPGQGTYEQYF	TGTGCCAGCAGTCTACCCCCCGGGCAGGGTACCTACGAGCAGTACTTC
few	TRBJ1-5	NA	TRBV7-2	CASSSTVNSNQPQHF	TGTGCCAGCAGCTCGACAGTTAATAGCAATCAGCCCCAGCATTTT
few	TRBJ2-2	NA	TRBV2	CASEGNTGELFF	TGTGCCAGCGAGGGGAACACCGGGGAGCTGTTTTTT
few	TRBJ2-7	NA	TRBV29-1	CSVDVSYEQYF	TGCAGCGTTGACGTTAGCTACGAGCAGTACTTC
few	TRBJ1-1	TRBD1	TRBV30	CAWGTFRQGYTEAFF	TGTGCCTGGGGGACCTTTCGACAGGGGTACACTGAAGCTTTCTTT
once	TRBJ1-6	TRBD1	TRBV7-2	CASSFRGWGSSYNSPLHF	TGTGCCAGCAGTTTCAGGGGGTGGGGGAGCTCCTATAATTCACCCCTCCACTTT
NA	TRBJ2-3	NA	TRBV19	CASSPDRSTDTQYF	TGTGCCAGTAGTCCCGACAGAAGCACAGATACGCAGTATTTT
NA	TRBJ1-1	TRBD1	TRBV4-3	CASSQASTGAYTEAFF	TGCGCCAGCAGCCAAGCCTCGACAGGGGCGTACACTGAAGCTTTCTTT
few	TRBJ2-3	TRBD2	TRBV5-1	CATHSGSRQYF	TGCGCCACCCATAGCGGGAGTCGTCAGTATTTT
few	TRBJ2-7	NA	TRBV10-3	CAISPRGYEQYF	TGTGCCATCAGTCCCCGGGGCTACGAGCAGTACTTC
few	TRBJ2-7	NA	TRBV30	CASNRDSYEQYF	TGTGCCTCGAACAGGGATTCCTACGAGCAGTACTTC
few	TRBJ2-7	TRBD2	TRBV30	CAWTSGLAGSAEQYF	TGTGCCTGGACCTCGGGACTAGCGGGATCCGCCGAGCAGTACTTC
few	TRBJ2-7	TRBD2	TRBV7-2	CASSFVGTSGGAYEQYF	TGTGCCAGCAGCTTCGTCGGGACTAGCGGGGGGGCCTACGAGCAGTACTTC
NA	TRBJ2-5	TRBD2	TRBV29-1	CSVRPGTSGEETQYF	TGCAGCGTCCGCCCCGGGACTAGCGGGGAAGAGACCCAGTACTTC
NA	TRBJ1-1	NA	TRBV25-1	CASSGFRTEAFF	TGTGCCAGCAGTGGGTTCCGGACTGAAGCTTTCTTT
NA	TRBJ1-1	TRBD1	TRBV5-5	CASSRDSGNTEAFF	TGTGCCAGCAGCCGGGACAGCGGGAACACTGAAGCTTTCTTT
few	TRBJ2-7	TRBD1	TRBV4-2	CASSQAGQNSYEQYF	TGTGCCAGCAGCCAAGCGGGACAGAATTCCTACGAGCAGTACTTC
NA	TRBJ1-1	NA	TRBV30	CAWSTFTEAFF	TGTGCCTGGAGTACTTTCACTGAAGCTTTCTTT
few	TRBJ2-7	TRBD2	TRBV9	CASSETSGGYEQYF	TGTGCCAGCAGCGAGACTAGCGGGGGGTACGAGCAGTACTTC
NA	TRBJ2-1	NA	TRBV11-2	CASSGLRQRPEQFF	TGTGCCAGCAGCGGACTTAGACAACGGCCTGAGCAGTTCTTC
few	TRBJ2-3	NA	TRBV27	CASSPRVFTDTQYF	TGTGCCAGCAGTCCCAGGGTCTTTACAGATACGCAGTATTTT
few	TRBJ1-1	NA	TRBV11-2	CASSLDPWEVAFF	TGTGCCAGCAGCTTAGACCCCTGGGAGGTTGCTTTCTTT
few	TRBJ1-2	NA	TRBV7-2	CASSFGGAYGYTF	TGTGCCAGCAGCTTCGGGGGGGCGTATGGCTACACCTTC
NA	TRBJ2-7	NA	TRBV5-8	CASSLGSGTYEQYF	TGTGCCAGCAGCTTGGGATCGGGAACCTACGAGCAGTACTTC
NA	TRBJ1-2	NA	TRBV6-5	CASSYSLASNYGYTF	TGTGCCAGCAGTTACTCGTTGGCAAGTAACTATGGCTACACCTTC
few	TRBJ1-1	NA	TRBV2	CASMWVRTEAFF	TGTGCCAGCATGTGGGTGAGGACTGAAGCTTTCTTT